The following is a T cell receptor beta chain sequence with its context. This specimen comes from a study of T cell changes during pregnancy in multiple sclerosis. CDR1 and CDR2 (germline): SGDLS, YYNGEE. This CDR3 comprises 16 residues. Trimming took 4 bases from V and 7 from J; bases not matched to a gene: 13. Libraries were prepared by immunoSEQ multiplex PCR; TCRdb keeps only in-frame clonotypes and omits some of them. The repertoire holds fewer than 110,000 clones, 75% to 95% seen once, with over 2.5% in the top ten. The receptor was derived from a female donor with multiple sclerosis, enrolled in a pregnancy study. The chain has TRBV9 and TRBJ2-2; 7 nucleotides match TRBD2. Specimen: peripheral blood, collected in the second trimester of pregnancy. CDR3 protein: CASSIAASGKNGELFF. Here the CDR3 DNA reads TGTGCCAGCAGCATCGCCGCTAGCGGAAAGAACGGGGAGCTGTTTTTT.